The rows below give T cell receptor beta chains drawn from one sample of a study of T-cell memory formation after mild COVID-19. TCRdb re-derived calls from the 5' RACE reads in MiXCR, one entry per CDR3 protein. The data contain 250,000 to 300,000 distinct CDR3 sequences, roughly 15% of them singletons. The specimen sequenced was PBMCs or a T cell subset sorted from them (not recorded which). These receptors all stem from a man younger than 35 who had mild COVID-19 (a few samples of this study predate the infection). Cell type and time point are not known. The CDR3 runs from the conserved cysteine through the conserved F or W. D genes are given only for firm matches. Clone size is stated in some rows and not others, as once, few, many or a class when expanded.

TRBV25-1	-	-	TRBJ2-3	CASSEAGLMTDTQYF	TGTGCCAGCAGCGAGGCCGGCTTGATGACAGATACGCAGTATTTT
TRBV6-2/TRBV6-3	-	many	TRBJ1-1	CASSDRNTEAFF	TGTGCCAGCAGTGACAGAAACACTGAAGCTTTCTTT
TRBV4-1	-	many	TRBJ2-7	CASSQGRQNEQYF	TGCGCCAGCAGCCAAGGCCGACAGAACGAGCAGTACTTC
TRBV6-6	TRBD2	-	TRBJ2-5	CASSSSGGPRETQYF	TGTGCCAGCAGTTCGAGCGGGGGCCCACGAGAGACCCAGTACTTC
TRBV10-3	-	-	TRBJ2-5	CAISASSAETQYF	TGTGCCATCAGTGCCTCAAGTGCGGAGACCCAGTACTTC
TRBV10-3	TRBD1	many	TRBJ1-5	CAISGSSTGGSGNQPQHF	TGTGCCATCAGTGGCTCCTCGACAGGGGGATCGGGCAATCAGCCCCAGCATTTT
TRBV20-1	-	few	TRBJ1-2	CSARVVRTGSYGYTF	TGCAGTGCTAGAGTTGTCCGGACGGGATCCTATGGCTACACCTTC
TRBV5-6	TRBD2	many	TRBJ2-7	CASSGGGAYEQYF	TGTGCCAGCAGCGGCGGGGGGGCTTACGAGCAGTACTTC
TRBV5-1	-	few	TRBJ1-2	CASSKDGSNYGYTF	TGCGCCAGCAGCAAAGACGGCTCTAACTATGGCTACACCTTC
TRBV18	-	few	TRBJ1-1	CASSPGQWVPEAFF	TGTGCCAGCTCACCCGGACAGTGGGTCCCTGAAGCTTTCTTT
TRBV9	TRBD1	few	TRBJ1-6	CASSHRGDSPLHF	TGTGCCAGCAGCCACAGGGGGGATTCACCCCTCCACTTT
TRBV20-1	-	-	TRBJ2-7	CSARSGVDEQYF	TGCAGTGCTAGATCAGGGGTGGACGAGCAGTACTTC
TRBV7-3	-	many	TRBJ2-5	CASSSGRGETQYF	TGTGCCAGCAGTTCGGGACGAGGGGAGACCCAGTACTTC
TRBV7-8	TRBD2	few	TRBJ2-5	CASSLAFSGDETQYF	TGTGCCAGCAGCTTAGCGTTTAGCGGGGATGAGACCCAGTACTTC
TRBV5-1	-	many	TRBJ2-3	CASSSGTSQVTQYF	TGCGCCAGCAGCTCCGGGACTTCTCAGGTCACGCAGTATTTT
TRBV30	TRBD2	-	TRBJ2-2	CAWMEGRVGELFF	TGTGCCTGGATGGAGGGGAGGGTCGGGGAGCTGTTTTTT
TRBV7-2	-	many	TRBJ1-5	CASSLFLGGNQPQHF	TGTGCCAGCAGCTTATTCTTGGGCGGCAATCAGCCCCAGCATTTT
TRBV6-1	-	-	TRBJ1-2	CAARVLGYTF	TGTGCCGCCAGGGTTCTTGGCTACACCTTC
TRBV12-3/TRBV12-4	-	-	TRBJ2-3	CASRLRVGSAKDTQYF	TGTGCCAGCAGACTCCGTGTAGGGTCCGCTAAAGATACGCAGTATTTT
TRBV6-5	-	few	TRBJ1-5	CASRQGGSQPQHF	TGTGCCAGCAGACAGGGTGGTAGCCAGCCCCAGCATTTT
TRBV7-3	-	-	TRBJ2-3	CASSLIAGSTDTQYF	TGTGCCAGCAGCTTAATCGCGGGTAGCACAGATACGCAGTATTTT
TRBV29-1	-	-	TRBJ2-1	CSVEGEQSYYNEQFF	TGCAGCGTTGAAGGAGAACAGAGCTACTACAATGAGCAGTTCTTC
TRBV7-2	-	many	TRBJ1-2	CASSLLPWGYTF	TGTGCCAGCAGCTTACTTCCTTGGGGCTACACCTTC
TRBV4-3	-	-	TRBJ1-4	CASSQGRHNEKLFF	TGCGCCAGCAGCCAAGGTCGGCACAATGAAAAACTGTTTTTT
TRBV4-3	-	many	TRBJ2-1	CASSQDYYNEQFF	TGTGCCAGCAGCCAGGACTATTACAATGAGCAGTTCTTC
TRBV7-2	-	few	TRBJ1-1	CASSRNPGHPATEAFF	TGTGCCAGCAGCCGTAATCCGGGACACCCCGCGACTGAAGCTTTCTTT
TRBV5-1	-	few	TRBJ2-6	CASSLVVSGANVLTF	TGCGCCAGCAGCTTGGTCGTCTCTGGGGCCAACGTCCTGACTTTC
TRBV4-2	-	few	TRBJ1-6	CASSQGGGQSNSPLHF	TGTGCCAGCAGCCAAGGGGGGGGTCAGAGTAATTCACCCCTCCACTTT
TRBV6-6	-	-	TRBJ1-2	CASNPTAYNYGYTF	TGTGCCAGCAACCCGACAGCCTATAACTATGGCTACACCTTC
TRBV20-1	TRBD1	-	TRBJ1-2	CSAGQGDYGYTF	TGCAGTGCTGGACAGGGGGACTATGGCTACACCTTC
TRBV6-2/TRBV6-3	-	-	TRBJ1-5	CASSSRQASNQPQHF	TGTGCCAGCAGTTCCCGACAGGCTAGCAATCAGCCCCAGCATTTT
TRBV18	TRBD2	few	TRBJ2-3	CASSQGGGAGDTQYF	TGTGCCAGCTCACAAGGCGGGGGGGCCGGAGATACGCAGTATTTT
TRBV20-1	TRBD1	few	TRBJ1-1	CSASGVAQGLF	TGCAGTGCTAGTGGGGTAGCACAGGGGCTATTT
TRBV20-1	TRBD1	many	TRBJ1-2	CSAVHRGQNYGYTF	TGCAGTGCTGTACACAGGGGGCAAAACTATGGCTACACCTTC
TRBV7-2	-	-	TRBJ1-6	CASSPDSNSPLHF	TGTGCCAGCAGCCCGGACAGTAATTCACCCCTCCACTTT
TRBV12-3/TRBV12-4	-	few	TRBJ1-2	CASSRTVNYGYTF	TGTGCCAGCAGTCGGACGGTCAACTATGGCTACACCTTC
TRBV15	-	few	TRBJ2-1	CATSFPEGGARNEQFF	TGTGCCACCAGCTTCCCAGAAGGGGGGGCGAGGAATGAGCAGTTCTTC
TRBV3-1	TRBD1	-	TRBJ2-1	CASRNTGQGVNEQFF	TGTGCCAGCAGGAACACGGGACAGGGGGTTAATGAGCAGTTCTTC
TRBV5-1	-	-	TRBJ2-5	CASSLGVGGETQYF	TGCGCCAGCAGCTTGGGGGTCGGTGGGGAGACCCAGTACTTC
TRBV27	TRBD1	-	TRBJ1-1	CASSSTGLNTEAFF	TGTGCCAGCAGTTCGACAGGGTTGAACACTGAAGCTTTCTTT
TRBV5-4	-	-	TRBJ2-5	CASSLGKKETQYF	TGTGCCAGCAGCTTGGGAAAGAAAGAGACCCAGTACTTC
TRBV4-2	-	-	TRBJ1-2	CASSQDRRVGYTF	TGTGCCAGCAGCCAAGATCGGAGGGTCGGCTACACCTTC
TRBV14	-	-	TRBJ2-1	CASTYTLEAIGNEQFF	TGTGCCAGCACCTACACCTTGGAAGCTATAGGCAATGAGCAGTTCTTC